This passage covers 26 T cell receptor beta chains from one sample sequenced in a study of T cell changes during pregnancy in multiple sclerosis (dated by TCRdb to about 2019). The library came from the immunoSEQ multiplex PCR assay. In TCRdb, the immuneACCESS table is reduced to in-frame sequences with V and J assigned. These tables do not hold every clone; where another copy was compared, an unresolved V gene accounts for under half, and the others remain unexplained. Counted in this sample were about 24,000 clones; 90% of them appeared once. The biggest ten clones account for 9.4% of the sample. This sample comprised CD8+ T cells from peripheral blood mononuclear cells, obtained in the third trimester of pregnancy. Every receptor here comes from a female donor in good health, enrolled as a control in a pregnancy study.

The CDR3 sequence is CSVLEETLDNEQFF. CDR3 coding DNA: TGCAGCGTCCTGGAGGAGACCCTTGACAATGAGCAGTTCTTC. The J gene is TRBJ2-1, the V gene TRBV29-1; D may be TRBD2 (5 bases). Germline-derived CDR1 and CDR2 are SQVTM and ANQGSEA. This CDR3 has 14 amino acids. Trimming took 6 bases from V and 5 from J, leaving 17 bases between them.

The chain uses TRBV10-2 and TRBJ1-6, with 11 positions matching TRBD1. Looked up from germline, CDR1 is WSHSY and CDR2 is SAAADI. V gave up 4 bases and J gave up 11 bases; unmatched junction bases: 1. This CDR3 comprises 13 residues. The CDR3 here is CASSGTGGPPLHF. CDR3 DNA: TGCGCCAGCAGTGGGACAGGGGGCCCACCCCTCCACTTT.

The chain carries TRBV6-1 and TRBJ2-7, with 9 bases that match TRBD1. CDR1 is MNHNS, CDR2 SASEGT, per germline. The CDR3 is 15 residues long. J lost 4 bases, V lost 1 base, and 5 bases had no gene match. The CDR3 DNA reads as TGTGCCAGCAGTGAAGGAACAGGGGGCGGGTACGAGCAGTACTTC. Amino acids: CASSEGTGGGYEQYF.

This clone is a singleton in its sample. The chain is built from TRBV6-5 and TRBJ2-7; D unresolved. Germline CDR1 is MNHEY and CDR2 is SVGAGI. Trimming removed 2 bases at V and 3 bases at J, with 8 bases between. This CDR3 is 13 amino acids long. The CDR3: CASSYVQNYEQYF. The CDR3 DNA reads TGTGCCAGCAGTTACGTACAGAACTACGAGCAGTACTTC.

This clone was seen just once. The V gene is TRBV27, the J gene TRBJ1-1, with D maybe TRBD1 (5 bases). V lost 6 bases and J 0 bases, leaving 23 bases between the germline ends. The CDR3 covers 18 residues. Germline CDR1 reads MNHEY; CDR2 reads SMNVEV (reference sequence). The CDR3 region is CASSRLPLRASLNTEAFF. As DNA, the CDR3 is TGTGCCAGCAGCCGACTTCCACTCAGGGCCTCCTTGAACACTGAAGCTTTCTTT.

J is TRBJ1-2 and V is TRBV9; no clear D gene. Trimming removed 6 bases from V and 4 bases from J, with 16 bases in between. Germline CDR1 SGDLS, CDR2 YYNGEE. The CDR3 has 14 amino acids. CDR3 nucleotide sequence: TGTGCCAGCAAAAATGCAGGTCCGCGCTATGGCTACACCTTC. This sequence encodes CASKNAGPRYGYTF.

The CDR3 DNA sequence: TGTGCCAGCAGCCCTCGGAACTGGCGGGGCACCTACGAGCAGTACTTC. It translates to CASSPRNWRGTYEQYF. The V gene is TRBV14, the J gene TRBJ2-7; TRBD2 is a possible D gene (6 bases). V was clipped by 4 bases and J by 2 bases, with 18 bases between them. Germline V lookup: CDR1 SGHDN, CDR2 FVKESK. CDR3 length: 16 residues.

The chain employs TRBV6-1 and TRBJ2-3; TRBD2 matches 9 bases. The V gene end was trimmed by 2 bases and the J gene end by 1 base; junction bases not matched to a gene: 1. The germline V gene has CDR1 MNHNS and CDR2 SASEGT. The CDR3 runs 15 residues. The CDR3, as DNA: TGTGCCAGCAGTGAAATAGCGGGGGGCACAGATACGCAGTATTTT. This codes for CASSEIAGGTDTQYF.

CDR3 region: CASNIPVGTTHNEQFF. CDR3 in DNA: TGTGCCAGCAACATACCCGTGGGGACTACCCACAATGAGCAGTTCTTC. The V and J genes are TRBV13 and TRBJ2-1; 7 bases map to TRBD2. The ends lost 7 bases at V and 5 bases at J; junction bases unmatched: 14. Germline CDR1 and CDR2: PRHDT and FYEKMQ (reference sequence). This CDR3 is 16 amino acids long.

J is TRBJ1-2 and V is TRBV19; D gene uncertain. The germline gives CDR1 LNHDA, CDR2 SQIVND (reference sequence). V lost 1 base, J lost 0 bases, and 9 bases lay in between. The CDR3 is made up of 15 amino acids. In DNA form, the CDR3 reads TGTGCCAGTAGTATAGGCTACGGTTCTAACTATGGCTACACCTTC. Translating it yields CASSIGYGSNYGYTF.

The chain recombines TRBV9 with TRBJ1-3; weak D call: TRBD1 (6 bases). Germline-derived CDR1 and CDR2 are SGDLS and YYNGEE. The CDR3 has 19 residues. Trimming pared 2 bases from V and 2 bases from J, leaving 23 bases between. This CDR3 is CASSVRGMGGALTGNTIYF. CDR3 sequence (DNA): TGTGCCAGCAGCGTGAGGGGGATGGGTGGGGCGTTAACTGGAAACACCATATATTTT.

The V and J genes are TRBV6-4 and TRBJ2-2; 11 positions match TRBD1. Germline CDR1 MRHNA, CDR2 SNTAGT. With 2 bases clipped from V and 6 bases from J, the junction kept 5 bases outside the gene matches. CDR3 length: 16 amino acids. The CDR3 DNA reads as TGTGCCAGCAGTGACAGGCCGGGACAGGGGGCCGGGGAGCTGTTTTTT. It yields the protein CASSDRPGQGAGELFF.

V gene TRBV27 combines with J gene TRBJ1-4; no definite D call. Germline V gives CDR1 MNHEY, CDR2 SMNVEV (reference sequence). V lost 6 bases to trimming and J lost 8 bases, with 22 bases between them. The CDR3 consists of 16 residues. In DNA form, the CDR3 reads TGTGCCAGCAGGACTCTTTCGGAAGACCTTCGGGAAAAACTGTTTTTT. Its protein product is CASRTLSEDLREKLFF.

This clone was found once. The chain is built from TRBV28 and TRBJ2-2, with D perhaps matching TRBD1 (6 bases). Trimming stripped 8 bases from V and 4 bases from J, with 17 bases between. Germline V gives CDR1 MDHEN, CDR2 SYDVKM. CDR3 length: 15 amino acids. CDR3 nucleotides: TGTGCCAGCTCCGGGACACTCGACGCCACCGGGGAGCTGTTTTTT. It codes for CASSGTLDATGELFF. The full variable domain, completed using reference TRBV28 and TRBJ2-2, is DVKVTQSSRYLVKRTGEKVFLECVQDMDHENMFWYRQDPGLGLRLIYFSYDVKMKEKGDIPEGYSVSREKKERFSLILESASTNQTSMYLCASSGTLDATGELFFGEGSRLTVL.

This clone is a singleton in its sample. The gene calls are TRBV11-2 and TRBJ2-1, with TRBD2 as a possible D gene (5 bases). V dropped 1 base and J dropped 9 bases, with 19 bases sitting between them. This CDR3 has 16 amino acids. Germline lookup yields CDR1 SGHAT and CDR2 FQNNGV. CDR3 in amino acids: CASSLGLERGLGEQFF. In nucleotides, the CDR3 is TGTGCCAGCAGCTTAGGTTTAGAACGGGGTTTGGGTGAGCAGTTCTTC.

V and J are TRBV6-4 and TRBJ1-1, with D tentatively TRBD1 (5 bases). There are 13 residues in the CDR3. Trimming left V 6 bases short and J 2 bases short, with 10 bases between. CDR1 is MRHNA and CDR2 is SNTAGT in the germline V gene. Written as DNA, the CDR3 is TGTGCCAGCAGCGACAGAGAAAACACTGAAGCTTTCTTT. It translates to CASSDRENTEAFF.

The CDR3 DNA reads as TGTGCCAGCAGTTCTCCGAGACAGGGGAAAGGCTACACCTTC. Translating gives CASSSPRQGKGYTF. The chain employs TRBV27 and TRBJ1-2; 8 nucleotides align to TRBD1. The V gene's germline CDR1 is MNHEY and CDR2 SMNVEV (reference sequence). The CDR3 contains 14 residues. V shed 4 bases, J shed 8 bases, and the junction held 9 bases outside the gene matches.

This clone was observed a single time. This rearrangement joins TRBV6-5 to TRBJ2-7; TRBD1 aligns across 7 bases. The J segment lost 5 bases and the V segment lost 5 bases, leaving 6 bases of the junction unmatched. The CDR3 is 13 residues long. The germline V gene encodes CDR1 MNHEY and CDR2 SVGAGI. Written as DNA, the CDR3 is TGTGCCAGCAGTACAGGGGAAAAGGACGAGCAGTACTTC. Protein sequence: CASSTGEKDEQYF.

The genes are TRBV19 and TRBJ2-1; 7 positions match TRBD1. The V gene end was trimmed by 1 base and the J gene end by 8 bases; junction bases not matched to a gene: 8. This CDR3 has 15 residues. Germline V lookup: CDR1 LNHDA, CDR2 SQIVND (reference sequence). The CDR3: CASSIVAQGIDEQFF. The CDR3 DNA is TGTGCCAGTAGTATAGTCGCACAGGGGATCGATGAGCAGTTCTTC.

This chain joins TRBV30 and TRBJ2-7, with 9 bases identical to TRBD1. This CDR3 has 15 amino acids. CDR1 and CDR2 (germline): GTSNPN, SVGIG (reference sequence). V was clipped by 2 bases and J by 3 bases; unmatched bases: 8. The CDR3 sequence is CAWSIPGTGNYEQYF. Written as DNA, the CDR3 is TGTGCCTGGAGTATCCCCGGGACAGGGAACTACGAGCAGTACTTC. Based on the CDR3 plus reference TRBV30 and TRBJ2-7, the full variable domain is SQTIHQWPATLVQPVGSPLSLECTVEGTSNPNLYWYRQAAGRGLQLLFYSVGIGQISSEVPQNLSASRPQDRQFILSSKKLLLSDSGFYLCAWSIPGTGNYEQYFGPGTRLTVT.

This chain joins TRBV28 and TRBJ2-7, with 12 bases that match TRBD2. The CDR3 spans 17 residues. V trimming: 6 bases; J trimming: 0 bases; junction bases outside the gene matches: 9. Germline assignment: CDR1 MDHEN and CDR2 SYDVKM. The CDR3 region is CASSPGLAGPSSYEQYF. DNA of the CDR3: TGTGCCAGCAGCCCAGGACTAGCGGGACCCAGCTCCTACGAGCAGTACTTC.

CDR3 region: CASSLDRSYEQYF. The CDR3 region has the DNA TGTGCCAGCAGCTTAGACAGATCCTACGAGCAGTACTTC. The V gene is TRBV11-3, the J gene TRBJ2-7; D call uncertain. There are 13 residues in the CDR3. With 0 bases removed from V and 1 base from J, the gap between germline ends came to 4 bases. Germline V lookup: CDR1 SGHNT, CDR2 YENEEA.

The CDR3 nucleotides read TGTGCCAGCACCGTGGGGGGGCGTACCGGGGAGCTGTTTTTT. It is translated as CASTVGGRTGELFF. The V gene is TRBV7-9, the J gene TRBJ2-2, with TRBD2 as a possible D gene (7 bases). The CDR3 contains 14 residues. The germline V gene has CDR1 SEHNR and CDR2 FQNEAQ (reference sequence). Trimming left V 7 bases short and J 5 bases short, with 14 bases between.

The rearrangement joins TRBV7-8 to TRBJ2-7; the D gene is possibly TRBD1 (7 bases). The CDR3 runs 15 residues. The V and J ends lost 5 bases and 3 bases respectively, with 17 bases between them. Germline V gives CDR1 SGHVS, CDR2 FQNEAQ. The CDR3 nucleotides read TGTGCCAGCAGCCCTCGGGCAGGGGGGAACTACGAGCAGTACTTC. This gives the protein CASSPRAGGNYEQYF.

The chain has TRBV7-9 and TRBJ2-5; 11 nucleotides line up with TRBD2. Germline V CDR1 and CDR2: SEHNR, FQNEAQ (reference sequence). The CDR3 length is 16 residues. V trimming: 4 bases; J trimming: 3 bases; junction bases outside the gene matches: 7. The CDR3 region is CASSSLLAGEKETQYF. CDR3 bases: TGTGCCAGCAGCTCTCTACTAGCGGGGGAGAAAGAGACCCAGTACTTC.

The V and J genes are TRBV21-1 and TRBJ1-3; whether TRBD1, the table's D call, matches the DNA was not checked. TRBV21-1 is a known pseudogene. This CDR3 region has 15 residues. CDR3 region: CASRDRKSSGNTIYF. CDR3 nucleotides: TGTGCCAGCAGAGACAGAAAGAGCTCTGGAAACACCATATATTTT.